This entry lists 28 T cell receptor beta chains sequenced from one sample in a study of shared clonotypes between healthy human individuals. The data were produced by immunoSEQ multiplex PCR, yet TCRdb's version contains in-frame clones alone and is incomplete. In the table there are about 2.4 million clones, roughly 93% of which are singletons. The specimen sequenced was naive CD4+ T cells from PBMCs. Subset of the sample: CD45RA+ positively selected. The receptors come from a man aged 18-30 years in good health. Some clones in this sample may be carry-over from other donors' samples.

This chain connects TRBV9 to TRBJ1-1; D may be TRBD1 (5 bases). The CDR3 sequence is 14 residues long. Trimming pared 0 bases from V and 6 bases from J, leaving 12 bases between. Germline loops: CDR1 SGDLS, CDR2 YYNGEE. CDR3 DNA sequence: TGTGCCAGCAGCGTAGCGGGGGAGAAGGCTGAAGCTTTCTTT. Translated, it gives CASSVAGEKAEAFF.

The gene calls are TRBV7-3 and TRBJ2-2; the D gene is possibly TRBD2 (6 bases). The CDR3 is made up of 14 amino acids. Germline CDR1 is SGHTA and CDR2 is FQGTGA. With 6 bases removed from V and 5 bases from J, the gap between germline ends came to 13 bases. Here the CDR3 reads CASRPSAGTGELFF. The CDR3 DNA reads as TGTGCCAGCAGACCGTCCGCGGGGACCGGGGAGCTGTTTTTT.

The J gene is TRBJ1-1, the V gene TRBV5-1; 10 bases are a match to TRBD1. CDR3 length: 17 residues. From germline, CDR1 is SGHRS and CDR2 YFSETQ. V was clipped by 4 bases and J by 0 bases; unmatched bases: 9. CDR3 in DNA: TGCGCCAGCAGCCGCGCCCGGGACAGGGGCTTGAACACTGAAGCTTTCTTT. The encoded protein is CASSRARDRGLNTEAFF.

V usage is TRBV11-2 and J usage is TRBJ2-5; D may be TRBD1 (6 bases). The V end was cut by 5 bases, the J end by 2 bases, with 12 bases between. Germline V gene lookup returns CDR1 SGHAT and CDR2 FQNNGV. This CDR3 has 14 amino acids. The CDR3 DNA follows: TGTGCCAGCAGCCCCCGGACAGCTCAAGAGACCCAGTACTTC. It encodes CASSPRTAQETQYF.

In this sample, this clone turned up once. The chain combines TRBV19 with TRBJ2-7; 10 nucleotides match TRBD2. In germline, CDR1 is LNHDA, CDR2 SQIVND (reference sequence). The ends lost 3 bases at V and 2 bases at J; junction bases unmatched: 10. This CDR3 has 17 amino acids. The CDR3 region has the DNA TGTGCCAGTAGTATCGGCTCAGCGGGAGGGGACACCTACGAGCAGTACTTC. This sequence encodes CASSIGSAGGDTYEQYF. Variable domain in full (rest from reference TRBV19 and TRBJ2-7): DGGITQSPKYLFRKEGQNVTLSCEQNLNHDAMYWYRQDPGQGLRLIYYSQIVNDFQKGDIAEGYSVSREKKESFPLTVTSAQKNPTAFYLCASSIGSAGGDTYEQYFGPGTRLTVT.

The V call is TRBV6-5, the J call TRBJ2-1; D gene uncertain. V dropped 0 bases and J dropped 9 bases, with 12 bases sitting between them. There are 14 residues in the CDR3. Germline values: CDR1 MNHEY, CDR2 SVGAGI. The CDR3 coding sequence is TGTGCCAGCAGTTACTCGATTGCGAGCCTTGAGCAGTTCTTC. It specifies CASSYSIASLEQFF.

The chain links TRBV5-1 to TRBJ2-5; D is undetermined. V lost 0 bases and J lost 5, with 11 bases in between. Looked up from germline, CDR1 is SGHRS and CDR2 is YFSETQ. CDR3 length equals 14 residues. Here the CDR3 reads CASSLESFGETQYF. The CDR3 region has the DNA TGCGCCAGCAGCTTGGAGTCTTTCGGGGAGACCCAGTACTTC.

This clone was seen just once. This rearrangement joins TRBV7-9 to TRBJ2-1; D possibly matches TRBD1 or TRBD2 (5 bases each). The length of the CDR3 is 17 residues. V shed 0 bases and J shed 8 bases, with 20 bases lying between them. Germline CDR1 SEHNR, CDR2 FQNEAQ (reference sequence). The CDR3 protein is CASSLAPNRIRGDEQFF. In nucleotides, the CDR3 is TGTGCCAGCAGCTTAGCGCCTAACAGAATTCGGGGCGATGAGCAGTTCTTC. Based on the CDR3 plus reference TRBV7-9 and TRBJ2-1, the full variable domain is DTGVSQNPRHKITKRGQNVTFRCDPISEHNRLYWYRQTLGQGPEFLTYFQNEAQLEKSRLLSDRFSAERPKGSFSTLEIQRTEQGDSAMYLCASSLAPNRIRGDEQFFGPGTRLTVL.

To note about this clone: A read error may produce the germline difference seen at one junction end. CDR3 coding DNA: TGTGCCAACAGCGTCTTAGGCAACACTGAAGCTTTCTTT. Its translation is CANSVLGNTEAFF. The chain joins TRBV9 to TRBJ1-1; no clear D. CDR1 is SGDLS and CDR2 is YYNGEE in the germline V gene. The CDR3 runs to 13 residues.

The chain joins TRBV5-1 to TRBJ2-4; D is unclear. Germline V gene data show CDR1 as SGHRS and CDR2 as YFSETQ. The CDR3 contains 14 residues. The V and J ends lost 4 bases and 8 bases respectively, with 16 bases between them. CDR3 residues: CASSPPAPGDIQYF. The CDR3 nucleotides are TGCGCCAGCAGCCCTCCGGCCCCTGGAGACATTCAGTACTTC.

The chain's CDR3 is CASSPNGNEQFF. CDR3 nucleotide sequence: TGCGCCAGCAGCCCCAACGGCAATGAGCAGTTCTTC. This sequence joins TRBV10-1 and TRBJ2-1, with D unclear. Deletions cut 6 bases from V and 6 bases from J, with 9 bases between. The CDR3 spans 12 residues. Germline V gives CDR1 WNHNN, CDR2 SYGVQD (reference sequence).

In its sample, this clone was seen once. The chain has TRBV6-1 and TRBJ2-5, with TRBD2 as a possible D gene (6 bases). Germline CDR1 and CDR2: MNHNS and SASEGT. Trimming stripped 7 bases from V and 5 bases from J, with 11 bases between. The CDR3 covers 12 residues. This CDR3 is CASTGLGETQYF. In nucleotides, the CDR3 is TGTGCCAGCACGGGACTCGGGGAGACCCAGTACTTC.

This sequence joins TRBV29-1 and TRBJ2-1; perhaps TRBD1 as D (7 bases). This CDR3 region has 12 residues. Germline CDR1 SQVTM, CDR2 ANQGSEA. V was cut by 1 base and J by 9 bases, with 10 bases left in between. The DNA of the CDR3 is TGCAGCGTTGAAGGGCAGGGGGGTGAGCAGTTCTTC. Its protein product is CSVEGQGGEQFF.

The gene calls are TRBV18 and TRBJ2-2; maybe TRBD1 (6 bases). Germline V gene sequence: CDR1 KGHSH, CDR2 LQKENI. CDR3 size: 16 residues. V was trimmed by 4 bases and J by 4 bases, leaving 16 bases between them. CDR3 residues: CASSLGQIRATGELFF. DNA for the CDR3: TGTGCCAGCTCACTCGGACAGATCAGGGCCACCGGGGAGCTGTTTTTT.

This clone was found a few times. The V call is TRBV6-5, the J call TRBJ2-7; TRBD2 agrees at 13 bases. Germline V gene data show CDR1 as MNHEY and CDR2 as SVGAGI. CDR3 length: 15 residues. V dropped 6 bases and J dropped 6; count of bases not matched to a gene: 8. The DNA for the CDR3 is TGTGCCAGCAGGGGGGGACTAGCGGGAAGTCTCGAGCAGTACTTC. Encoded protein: CASRGGLAGSLEQYF.

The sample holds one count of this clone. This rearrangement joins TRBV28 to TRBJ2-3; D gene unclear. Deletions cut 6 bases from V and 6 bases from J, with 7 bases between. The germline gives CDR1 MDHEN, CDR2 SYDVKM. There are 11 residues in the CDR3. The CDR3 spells CASSPFDTQYF. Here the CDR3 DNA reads TGTGCCAGCAGCCCATTCGATACGCAGTATTTT. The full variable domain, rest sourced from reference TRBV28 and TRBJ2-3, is DVKVTQSSRYLVKRTGEKVFLECVQDMDHENMFWYRQDPGLGLRLIYFSYDVKMKEKGDIPEGYSVSREKKERFSLILESASTNQTSMYLCASSPFDTQYFGPGTRLTVL.

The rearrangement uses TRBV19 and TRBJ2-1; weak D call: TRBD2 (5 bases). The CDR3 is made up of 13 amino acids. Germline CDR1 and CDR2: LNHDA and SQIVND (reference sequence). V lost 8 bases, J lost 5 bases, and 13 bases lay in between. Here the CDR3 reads CASGGSFHNEQFF. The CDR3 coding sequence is TGTGCCAGTGGTGGGAGTTTCCACAATGAGCAGTTCTTC.

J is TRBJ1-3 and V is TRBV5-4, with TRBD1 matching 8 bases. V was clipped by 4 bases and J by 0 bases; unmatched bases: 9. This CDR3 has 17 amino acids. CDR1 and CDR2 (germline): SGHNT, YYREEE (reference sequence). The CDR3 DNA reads TGTGCCAGCAGCACCGGAACAGGGGGACACTCTGGAAACACCATATATTTT. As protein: CASSTGTGGHSGNTIYF.

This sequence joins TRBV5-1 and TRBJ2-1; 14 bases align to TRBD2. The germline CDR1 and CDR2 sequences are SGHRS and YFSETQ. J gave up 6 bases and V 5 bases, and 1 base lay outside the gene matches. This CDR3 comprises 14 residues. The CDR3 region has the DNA TGCGCCAGCAGGGGGACTAGCGGGAGCAATGAGCAGTTCTTC. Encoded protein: CASRGTSGSNEQFF.

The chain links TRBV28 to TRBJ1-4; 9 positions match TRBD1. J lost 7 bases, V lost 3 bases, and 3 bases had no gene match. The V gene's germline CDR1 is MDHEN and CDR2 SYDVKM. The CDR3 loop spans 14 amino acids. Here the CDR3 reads CASSFNRGLEKLFF. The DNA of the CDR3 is TGTGCCAGCAGTTTTAACAGGGGGCTTGAAAAACTGTTTTTT. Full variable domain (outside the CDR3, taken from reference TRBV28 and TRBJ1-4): DVKVTQSSRYLVKRTGEKVFLECVQDMDHENMFWYRQDPGLGLRLIYFSYDVKMKEKGDIPEGYSVSREKKERFSLILESASTNQTSMYLCASSFNRGLEKLFFGSGTQLSVL.

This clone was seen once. The CDR3 sequence: CASRLGQGAFSEAFF. The CDR3, as DNA: TGTGCCAGCAGACTGGGACAGGGGGCTTTCTCTGAAGCTTTCTTT. The gene calls are TRBV27 and TRBJ1-1; 12 bases are shared with TRBD1. CDR1 is MNHEY and CDR2 is SMNVEV in the germline V gene (reference sequence). The CDR3 loop spans 15 amino acids. The V gene end was trimmed by 6 bases and the J gene end by 6 bases; junction bases not matched to a gene: 8.

CDR3 coding DNA: TGCAGCGTTTTGGGACTAGCGGGAGGGTTCACAGATACGCAGTATTTT. It translates to CSVLGLAGGFTDTQYF. The chain uses TRBV29-1 and TRBJ2-3, with TRBD2 matching 16 bases. The CDR3 contains 16 residues. Germline assignment: CDR1 SQVTM and CDR2 ANQGSEA. Trimming at V came to 5 bases and at J to 2 bases, leaving 4 bases not matched to a gene.

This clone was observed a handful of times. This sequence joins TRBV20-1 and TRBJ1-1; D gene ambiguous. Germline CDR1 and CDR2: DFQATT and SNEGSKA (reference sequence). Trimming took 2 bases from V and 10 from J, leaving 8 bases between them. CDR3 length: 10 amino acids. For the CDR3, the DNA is TGCAGTGCTAGATCCGGCGGAGCTTTCTTT. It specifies CSARSGGAFF.

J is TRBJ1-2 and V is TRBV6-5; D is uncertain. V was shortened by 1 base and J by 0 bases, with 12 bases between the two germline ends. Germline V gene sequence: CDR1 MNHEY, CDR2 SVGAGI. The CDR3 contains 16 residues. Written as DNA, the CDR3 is TGTGCCAGCAGTTACTTTAGGGCAGCTACTAACTATGGCTACACCTTC. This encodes CASSYFRAATNYGYTF.

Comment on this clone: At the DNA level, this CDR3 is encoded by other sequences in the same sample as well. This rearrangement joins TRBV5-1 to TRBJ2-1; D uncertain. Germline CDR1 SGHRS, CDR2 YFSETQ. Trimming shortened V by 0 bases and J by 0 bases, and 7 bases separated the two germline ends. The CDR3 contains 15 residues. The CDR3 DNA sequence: TGCGCCAGCAGCTTGGCACGCAGCTCCTACAATGAGCAGTTCTTC. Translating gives CASSLARSSYNEQFF.

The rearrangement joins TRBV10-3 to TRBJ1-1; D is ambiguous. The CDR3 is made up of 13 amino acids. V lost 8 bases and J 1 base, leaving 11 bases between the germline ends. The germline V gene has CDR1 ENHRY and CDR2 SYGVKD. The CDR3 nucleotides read TGTGCCATCCGACGCGACGAGAACACTGAAGCTTTCTTT. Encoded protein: CAIRRDENTEAFF.

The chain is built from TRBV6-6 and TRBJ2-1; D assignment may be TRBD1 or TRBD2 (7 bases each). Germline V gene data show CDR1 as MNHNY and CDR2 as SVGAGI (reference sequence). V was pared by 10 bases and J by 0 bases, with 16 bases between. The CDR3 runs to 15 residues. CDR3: CATRGGSSSYNEQFF. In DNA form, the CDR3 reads TGTGCCACCAGGGGGGGCTCGAGCTCCTACAATGAGCAGTTCTTC.

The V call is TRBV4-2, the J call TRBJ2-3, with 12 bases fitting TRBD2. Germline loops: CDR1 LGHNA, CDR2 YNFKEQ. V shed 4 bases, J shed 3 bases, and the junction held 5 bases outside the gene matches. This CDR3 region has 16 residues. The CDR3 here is CASSLLAGGGTDTQYF. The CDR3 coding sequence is TGTGCCAGCAGCCTTCTAGCGGGAGGGGGAACAGATACGCAGTATTTT.